This TCR beta chain was identified in a study of identical twins. The CDR3 sequence is 16 residues long. Germline V gene sequence: CDR1 SNHLY, CDR2 FYNNEI. The V segment lost 2 bases and the J segment 5 bases; nucleotides outside the gene matches: 4. TCRdb ran MiXCR on the 5' RACE reads and lists one entry per CDR3 protein. The sample yields a few hundred thousand distinct CDR3 sequences, roughly 13% seen once. This sample also belongs to another study, concerning yellow fever vaccine responses in identical twins.

The sample taken for sequencing was CD4+ T cells sorted from blood. The chain joins TRBV2 to TRBJ2-7, with TRBD2 identical over 15 bases. This sequence originates from a young woman in good health. CDR3 region: CASSERTSGRANEQYF. The CDR3 DNA is TGTGCCAGCAGTGAAAGGACTAGCGGGAGGGCCAACGAGCAGTACTTC. The complete variable domain, with remaining parts taken from reference TRBV2 and TRBJ2-7, reads EPEVTQTPSHQVTQMGQEVILRCVPISNHLYFYWYRQILGQKVEFLVSFYNNEISEKSEIFDDQFSVERPDGSNFTLKIRSTKLEDSAMYFCASSERTSGRANEQYFGPGTRLTVT.